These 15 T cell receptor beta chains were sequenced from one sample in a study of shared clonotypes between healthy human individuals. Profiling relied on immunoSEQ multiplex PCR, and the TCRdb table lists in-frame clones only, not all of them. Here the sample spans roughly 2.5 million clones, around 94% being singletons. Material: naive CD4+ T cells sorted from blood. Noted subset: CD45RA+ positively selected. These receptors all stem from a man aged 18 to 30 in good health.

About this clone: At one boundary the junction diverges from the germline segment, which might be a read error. The CDR3, as DNA: TGTGCCAGCAGCCCCGAATCGTCAAGGGGGCAGACGAACTTC. Translation gives CASSPESSRGQTNF. The V gene is TRBV7-9, the J gene TRBJ1-2, with TRBD1 matching 7 bases. This CDR3 has 14 residues. CDR1 is SEHNR, CDR2 FQNEAQ, per germline (reference sequence).

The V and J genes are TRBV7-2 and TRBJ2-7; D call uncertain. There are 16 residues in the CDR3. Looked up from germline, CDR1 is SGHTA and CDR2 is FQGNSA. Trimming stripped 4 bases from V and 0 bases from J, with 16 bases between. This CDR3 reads CASSSLVFASSYEQYF. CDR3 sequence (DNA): TGTGCCAGCAGCTCCCTGGTATTTGCAAGCTCCTACGAGCAGTACTTC.

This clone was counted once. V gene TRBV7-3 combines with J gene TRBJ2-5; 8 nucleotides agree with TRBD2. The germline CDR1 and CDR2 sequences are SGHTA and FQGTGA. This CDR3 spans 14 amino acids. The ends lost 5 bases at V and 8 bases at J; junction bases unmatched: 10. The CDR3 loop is CASSAQTGGGTQYF. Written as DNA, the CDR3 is TGTGCCAGCAGCGCACAAACGGGAGGGGGAACCCAGTACTTC.

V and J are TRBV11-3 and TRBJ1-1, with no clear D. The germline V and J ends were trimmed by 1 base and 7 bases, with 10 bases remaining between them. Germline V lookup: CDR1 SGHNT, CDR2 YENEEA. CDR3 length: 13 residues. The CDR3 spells CASSLGSEHEAFF. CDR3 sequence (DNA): TGTGCCAGCAGCTTAGGGTCGGAGCATGAAGCTTTCTTT.

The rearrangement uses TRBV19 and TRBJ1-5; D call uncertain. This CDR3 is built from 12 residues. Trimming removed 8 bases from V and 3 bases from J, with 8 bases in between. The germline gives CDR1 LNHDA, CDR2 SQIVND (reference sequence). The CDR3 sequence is CASGRFNQPQHF. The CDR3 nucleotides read TGTGCCAGTGGGAGGTTCAATCAGCCCCAGCATTTT.

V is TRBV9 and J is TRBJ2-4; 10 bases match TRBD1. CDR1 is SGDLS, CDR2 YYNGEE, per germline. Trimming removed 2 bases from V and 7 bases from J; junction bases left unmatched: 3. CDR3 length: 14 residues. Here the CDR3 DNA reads TGTGCCAGCAGCGTGTCGGGACAGGGGAACATTCAGTACTTC. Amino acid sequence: CASSVSGQGNIQYF.

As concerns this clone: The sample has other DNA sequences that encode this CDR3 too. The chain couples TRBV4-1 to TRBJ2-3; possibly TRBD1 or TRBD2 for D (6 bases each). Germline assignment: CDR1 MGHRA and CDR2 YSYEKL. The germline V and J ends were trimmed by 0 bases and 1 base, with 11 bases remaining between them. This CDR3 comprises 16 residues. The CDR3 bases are TGCGCCAGCAGCCAAGAGGGGGGCATGGGCACAGATACGCAGTATTTT. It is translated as CASSQEGGMGTDTQYF.

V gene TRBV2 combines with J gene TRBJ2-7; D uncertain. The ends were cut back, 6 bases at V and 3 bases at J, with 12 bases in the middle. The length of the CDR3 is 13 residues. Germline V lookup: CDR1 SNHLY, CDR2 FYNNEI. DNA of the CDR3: TGTGCCAGCAGCGTTATACATATCTACGAGCAGTACTTC. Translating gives CASSVIHIYEQYF. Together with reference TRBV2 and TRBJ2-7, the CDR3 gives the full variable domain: EPEVTQTPSHQVTQMGQEVILRCVPISNHLYFYWYRQILGQKVEFLVSFYNNEISEKSEIFDDQFSVERPDGSNFTLKIRSTKLEDSAMYFCASSVIHIYEQYFGPGTRLTVT.

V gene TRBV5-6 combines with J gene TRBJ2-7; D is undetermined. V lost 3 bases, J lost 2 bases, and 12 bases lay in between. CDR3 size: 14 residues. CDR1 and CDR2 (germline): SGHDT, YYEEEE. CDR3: CASSSFGGTYEQYF. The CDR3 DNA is TGTGCCAGCAGCTCCTTTGGCGGAACCTACGAGCAGTACTTC. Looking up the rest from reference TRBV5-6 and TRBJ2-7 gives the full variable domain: DAGVTQSPTHLIKTRGQQVTLRCSPKSGHDTVSWYQQALGQGPQFIFQYYEEEERQRGNFPDRFSGHQFPNYSSELNVNALLLGDSALYLCASSSFGGTYEQYFGPGTRLTVT.

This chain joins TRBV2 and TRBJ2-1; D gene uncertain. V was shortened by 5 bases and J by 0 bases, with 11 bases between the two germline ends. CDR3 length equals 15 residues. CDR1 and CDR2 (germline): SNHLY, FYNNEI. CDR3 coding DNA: TGTGCCAGCAGTCATCAATTTAGCTCCTACAATGAGCAGTTCTTC. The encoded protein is CASSHQFSSYNEQFF.

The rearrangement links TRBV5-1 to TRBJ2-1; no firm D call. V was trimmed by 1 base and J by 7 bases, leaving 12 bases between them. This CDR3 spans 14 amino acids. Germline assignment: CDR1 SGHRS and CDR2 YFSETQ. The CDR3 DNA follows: TGCGCCAGCAGCTTGCGGGCCACTGGGAATGAGCAGTTCTTC. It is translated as CASSLRATGNEQFF.

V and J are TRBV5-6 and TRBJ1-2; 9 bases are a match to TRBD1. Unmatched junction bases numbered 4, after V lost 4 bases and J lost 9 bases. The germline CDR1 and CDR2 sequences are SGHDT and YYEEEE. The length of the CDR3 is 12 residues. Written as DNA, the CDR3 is TGTGCCAGCAGCCCCGGGACAGGGAGCTACACCTTC. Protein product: CASSPGTGSYTF.

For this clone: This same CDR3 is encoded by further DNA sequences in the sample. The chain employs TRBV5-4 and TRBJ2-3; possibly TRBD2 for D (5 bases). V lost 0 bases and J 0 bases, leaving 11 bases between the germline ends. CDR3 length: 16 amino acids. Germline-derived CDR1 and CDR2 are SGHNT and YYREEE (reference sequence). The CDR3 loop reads CASSLVLAASTDTQYF. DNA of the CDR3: TGTGCCAGCAGCTTGGTCCTAGCAGCTAGCACAGATACGCAGTATTTT.

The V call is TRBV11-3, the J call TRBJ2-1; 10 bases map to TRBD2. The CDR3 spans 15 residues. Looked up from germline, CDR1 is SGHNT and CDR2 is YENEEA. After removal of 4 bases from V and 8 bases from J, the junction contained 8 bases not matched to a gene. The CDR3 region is CASSSTSGAVHEQFF. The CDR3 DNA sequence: TGTGCCAGCAGCTCAACTAGCGGGGCCGTTCATGAGCAGTTCTTC. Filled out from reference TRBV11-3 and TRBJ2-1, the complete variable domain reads EAGVVQSPRYKIIEKKQPVAFWCNPISGHNTLYWYLQNLGQGPELLIRYENEEAVDDSQLPKDRFSAERLKGVDSTLKIQPAELGDSAVYLCASSSTSGAVHEQFFGPGTRLTVL.

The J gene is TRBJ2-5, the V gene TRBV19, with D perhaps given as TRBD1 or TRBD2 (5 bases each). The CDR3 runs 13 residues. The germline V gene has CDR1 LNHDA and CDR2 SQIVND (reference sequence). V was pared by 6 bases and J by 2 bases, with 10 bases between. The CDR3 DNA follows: TGTGCCAGTAGCGGGACCCGACAAGAGACCCAGTACTTC. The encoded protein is CASSGTRQETQYF.